A selection of T cell receptor beta chains follows, all from one sample in a study of OX40 agonist ivuxolimab in advanced cancers. Here immunoSEQ multiplex PCR was the method, and the copy in TCRdb shows in-frame clones only, minus some. This table holds about 84,000 clones, 75% to 90% found once. The source was CD4+ or CD8+ T cells sorted from blood, collected in a trial of the OX40 agonist ivuxolimab. Every receptor here comes from an adult with an advanced solid tumor such as melanoma, head and neck, liver or kidney cancer. Both conserved end residues are part of each CDR3. Fields, in order: CDR3 protein, J gene, D gene, V gene. A D gene is named only where the DNA matches it firmly.

CDR3aa: CASSIFGLRGGNQPQHF
j_gene: TRBJ1-5
d_gene: -
v_gene: TRBV19

CDR3aa: CASSEARGSYNEQFF
j_gene: TRBJ2-1
d_gene: -
v_gene: TRBV10-2

CDR3aa: CASSYGLAGEVEQYF
j_gene: TRBJ2-7
d_gene: TRBD2
v_gene: TRBV6-6

CDR3aa: CASSVSQGPGYNEQFF
j_gene: TRBJ2-1
d_gene: -
v_gene: TRBV9

CDR3aa: CSAREGDYNSPLHF
j_gene: TRBJ1-6
d_gene: -
v_gene: TRBV29-1

CDR3aa: CASSLSGGTEAFF
j_gene: TRBJ1-1
d_gene: TRBD1
v_gene: TRBV11-1

CDR3aa: CASSQGRGGLYEQFF
j_gene: TRBJ2-1
d_gene: TRBD2
v_gene: TRBV4-1

CDR3aa: CASSTDRGPGELFF
j_gene: TRBJ2-2
d_gene: -
v_gene: TRBV21-1

CDR3aa: CASRGPINEQFF
j_gene: TRBJ2-1
d_gene: -
v_gene: TRBV28

CDR3aa: CATSRGGTGSNQPQHF
j_gene: TRBJ1-5
d_gene: TRBD1
v_gene: TRBV15

CDR3aa: CASSPLAGMSFEQFF
j_gene: TRBJ2-1
d_gene: TRBD2
v_gene: TRBV5-1

CDR3aa: CASSSGATNTGELFF
j_gene: TRBJ2-2
d_gene: -
v_gene: TRBV5-1

CDR3aa: CASSQDSGVGYEQYF
j_gene: TRBJ2-7
d_gene: -
v_gene: TRBV4-1

CDR3aa: CASVPGPTNTEAFF
j_gene: TRBJ1-1
d_gene: -
v_gene: TRBV2

CDR3aa: CASSFTQGPYGYTF
j_gene: TRBJ1-2
d_gene: -
v_gene: TRBV7-2

CDR3aa: CASGRTGTQPQHF
j_gene: TRBJ1-5
d_gene: TRBD1
v_gene: TRBV9

CDR3aa: CASSPPNYEQYF
j_gene: TRBJ2-7
d_gene: -
v_gene: TRBV7-2

CDR3aa: CASSLRSSGGYNEQFF
j_gene: TRBJ2-1
d_gene: TRBD2
v_gene: TRBV7-9

CDR3aa: CASRSQGTDTQYF
j_gene: TRBJ2-3
d_gene: -
v_gene: TRBV19

CDR3aa: CASSLGTGGSLHF
j_gene: TRBJ1-6
d_gene: TRBD1
v_gene: TRBV7-9

CDR3aa: CASRGLAKNIQYF
j_gene: TRBJ2-4
d_gene: -
v_gene: TRBV11-2

CDR3aa: CASASEGLRTDTQYF
j_gene: TRBJ2-3
d_gene: -
v_gene: TRBV19

CDR3aa: CASSQEAWDTEAFF
j_gene: TRBJ1-1
d_gene: -
v_gene: TRBV4-1

CDR3aa: CASSYFNQPQHF
j_gene: TRBJ1-5
d_gene: -
v_gene: TRBV28

CDR3aa: CASSRGAVDDTEAFF
j_gene: TRBJ1-1
d_gene: -
v_gene: TRBV4-2

CDR3aa: CASRMGGGSGTEAFF
j_gene: TRBJ1-1
d_gene: -
v_gene: TRBV28

CDR3aa: CASSPTGGAYNEQFF
j_gene: TRBJ2-1
d_gene: -
v_gene: TRBV5-6

CDR3aa: CASKAPGQTGYTF
j_gene: TRBJ1-2
d_gene: -
v_gene: TRBV6-5

CDR3aa: CASNEGHSNQPQHF
j_gene: TRBJ1-5
d_gene: -
v_gene: TRBV2

CDR3aa: CASSLPYRSGVPSGYTF
j_gene: TRBJ1-2
d_gene: -
v_gene: TRBV28

CDR3aa: CASSSFRYGNTIYF
j_gene: TRBJ1-3
d_gene: -
v_gene: TRBV7-9

CDR3aa: CASSPPTLSYEQYF
j_gene: TRBJ2-7
d_gene: -
v_gene: TRBV7-2

CDR3aa: CASSIARAGTGVRETQYF
j_gene: TRBJ2-5
d_gene: TRBD1
v_gene: TRBV19

CDR3aa: CASSLLAIGYNEQFF
j_gene: TRBJ2-1
d_gene: -
v_gene: TRBV5-1

CDR3aa: CASSPATGMGTDTQYF
j_gene: TRBJ2-3
d_gene: -
v_gene: TRBV5-1

CDR3aa: CASSPGGWRATNEKLFF
j_gene: TRBJ1-4
d_gene: -
v_gene: TRBV4-1